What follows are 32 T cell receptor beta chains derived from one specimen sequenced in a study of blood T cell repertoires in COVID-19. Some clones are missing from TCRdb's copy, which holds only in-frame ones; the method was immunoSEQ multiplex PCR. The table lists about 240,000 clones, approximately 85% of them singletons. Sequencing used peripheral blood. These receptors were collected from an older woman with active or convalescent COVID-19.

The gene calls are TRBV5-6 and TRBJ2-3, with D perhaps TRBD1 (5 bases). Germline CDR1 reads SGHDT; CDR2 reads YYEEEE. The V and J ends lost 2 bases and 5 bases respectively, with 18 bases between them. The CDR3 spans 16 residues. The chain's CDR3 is CASSFYRQGRKDTQYF. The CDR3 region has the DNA TGTGCCAGCAGCTTTTATCGTCAGGGCCGGAAAGATACGCAGTATTTT.

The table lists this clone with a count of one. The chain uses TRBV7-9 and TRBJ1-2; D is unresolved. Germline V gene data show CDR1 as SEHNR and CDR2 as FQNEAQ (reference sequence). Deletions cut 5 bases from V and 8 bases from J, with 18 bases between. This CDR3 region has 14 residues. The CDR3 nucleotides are TGTGCCAGCAGCCCCCCCCCGGACGGGGAGGGCTACACCTTC. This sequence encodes CASSPPPDGEGYTF.

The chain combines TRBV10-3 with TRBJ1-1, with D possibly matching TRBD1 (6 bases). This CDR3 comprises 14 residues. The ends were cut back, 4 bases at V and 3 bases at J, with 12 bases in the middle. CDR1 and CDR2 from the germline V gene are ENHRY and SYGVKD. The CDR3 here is CAISAQGGDTEAFF. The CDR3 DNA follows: TGTGCCATCAGTGCACAGGGTGGGGACACTGAAGCTTTCTTT.

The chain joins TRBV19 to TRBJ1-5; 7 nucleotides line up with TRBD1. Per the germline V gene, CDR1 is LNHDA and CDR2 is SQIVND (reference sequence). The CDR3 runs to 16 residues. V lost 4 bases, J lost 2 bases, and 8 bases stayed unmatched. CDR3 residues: CASSTHGTEGNQPQHF. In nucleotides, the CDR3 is TGTGCCAGTAGTACTCACGGGACAGAGGGCAATCAGCCCCAGCATTTT. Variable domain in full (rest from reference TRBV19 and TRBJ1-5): DGGITQSPKYLFRKEGQNVTLSCEQNLNHDAMYWYRQDPGQGLRLIYYSQIVNDFQKGDIAEGYSVSREKKESFPLTVTSAQKNPTAFYLCASSTHGTEGNQPQHFGDGTRLSIL.

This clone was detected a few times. CDR3 sequence (DNA): TGTGCCAGCAGGTCCTCCGGGAACACTGAAGCTTTCTTT. It yields the protein CASRSSGNTEAFF. The J gene is TRBJ1-1, the V gene TRBV6-6, with D uncertain. V was trimmed by 6 bases and J by 1 base, leaving 9 bases between them. Germline CDR1 MNHNY, CDR2 SVGAGI (reference sequence). The CDR3 has 13 amino acids.

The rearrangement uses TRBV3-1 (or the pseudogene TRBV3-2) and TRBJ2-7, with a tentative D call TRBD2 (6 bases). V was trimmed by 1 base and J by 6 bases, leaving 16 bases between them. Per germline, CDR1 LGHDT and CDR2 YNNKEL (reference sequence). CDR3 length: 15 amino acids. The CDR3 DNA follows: TGTGCCAGCAGCCAAGTCTGGAGGGGCACAGCCGAGCAGTACTTC. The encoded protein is CASSQVWRGTAEQYF.

The CDR3 nucleotides read TGTGCCAGCAGAAAAGGAGGCACTGAAGCTTTCTTT. Its translation: CASRKGGTEAFF. The chain couples TRBV6-5 to TRBJ1-1; no definite D call. Trimming removed 6 bases at V and 4 bases at J, with 9 bases between. The CDR3 covers 12 residues. The germline CDR1 and CDR2 sequences are MNHEY and SVGAGI.

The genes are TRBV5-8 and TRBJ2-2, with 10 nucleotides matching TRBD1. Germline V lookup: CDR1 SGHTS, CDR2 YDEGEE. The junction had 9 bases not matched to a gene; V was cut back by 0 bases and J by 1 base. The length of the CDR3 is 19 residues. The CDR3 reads CASSLDHGTGVVNTGELFF. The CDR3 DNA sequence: TGTGCCAGCAGCTTGGACCACGGGACAGGGGTCGTGAACACCGGGGAGCTGTTTTTT.

The DNA for the CDR3 is TGTGCCAGTAGTATAGTGGGGGGACCGGAGACCCAGTACTTC. This translates into CASSIVGGPETQYF. The genes are TRBV19 and TRBJ2-5, with D perhaps TRBD2 (6 bases). CDR1 is LNHDA, CDR2 SQIVND, per germline (reference sequence). The CDR3 has 14 amino acids. The V and J ends lost 1 base and 5 bases respectively, with 11 bases between them.

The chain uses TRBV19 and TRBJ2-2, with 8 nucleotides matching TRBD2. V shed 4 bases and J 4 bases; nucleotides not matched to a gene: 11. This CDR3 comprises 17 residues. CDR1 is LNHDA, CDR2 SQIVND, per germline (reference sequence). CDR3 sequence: CASSNMPAGAPTGELFF. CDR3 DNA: TGTGCCAGTAGTAACATGCCAGCGGGGGCCCCCACCGGGGAGCTGTTTTTT.

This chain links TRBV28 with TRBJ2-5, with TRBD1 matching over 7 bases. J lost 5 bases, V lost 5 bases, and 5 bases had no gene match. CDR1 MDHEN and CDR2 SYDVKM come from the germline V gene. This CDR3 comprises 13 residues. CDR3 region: CASSPGGGETQYF. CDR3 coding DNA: TGTGCCAGCAGTCCAGGGGGTGGGGAGACCCAGTACTTC.

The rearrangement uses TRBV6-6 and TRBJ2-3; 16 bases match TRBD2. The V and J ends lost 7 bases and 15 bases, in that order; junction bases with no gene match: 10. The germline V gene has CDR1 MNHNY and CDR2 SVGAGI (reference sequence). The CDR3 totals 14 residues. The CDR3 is CASTRGTSGGAKYF. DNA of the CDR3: TGTGCCAGCACACGCGGGACTAGCGGGGGGGCAAAATATTTT.

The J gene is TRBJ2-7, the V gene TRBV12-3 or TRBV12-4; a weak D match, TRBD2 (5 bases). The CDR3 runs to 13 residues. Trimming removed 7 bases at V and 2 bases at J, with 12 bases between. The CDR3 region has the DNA TGTGCCAGCAATCGCGGGCCACCCTACGAGCAGTACTTC. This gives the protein CASNRGPPYEQYF.

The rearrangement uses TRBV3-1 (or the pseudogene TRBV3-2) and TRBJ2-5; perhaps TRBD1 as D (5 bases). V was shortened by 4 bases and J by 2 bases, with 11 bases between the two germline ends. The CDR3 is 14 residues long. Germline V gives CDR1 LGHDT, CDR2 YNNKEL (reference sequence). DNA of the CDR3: TGTGCCAGCAGCCCGACAGTAAATCAAGAGACCCAGTACTTC. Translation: CASSPTVNQETQYF.

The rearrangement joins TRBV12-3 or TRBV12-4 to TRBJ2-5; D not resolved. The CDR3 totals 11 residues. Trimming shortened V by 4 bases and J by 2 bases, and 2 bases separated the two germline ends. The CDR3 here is CASSSQETQYF. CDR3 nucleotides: TGTGCCAGCAGTTCTCAAGAGACCCAGTACTTC.

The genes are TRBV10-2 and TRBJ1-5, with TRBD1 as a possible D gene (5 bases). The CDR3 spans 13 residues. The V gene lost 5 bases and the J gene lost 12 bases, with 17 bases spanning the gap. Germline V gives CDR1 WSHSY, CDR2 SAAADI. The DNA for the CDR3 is TGCGCCAGCAGTCGGGGGGAAGAAAGGTTCCAGCATTTT. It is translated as CASSRGEERFQHF.

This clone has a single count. For the CDR3, the DNA is TGTGCCAGTAGTATCCGGCGGGATCTGAACACTGAAGCTTTCTTT. It specifies CASSIRRDLNTEAFF. This sequence joins TRBV19 and TRBJ1-1; D remains ambiguous. Trimming stripped 3 bases from V and 0 bases from J, with 11 bases between. The germline V gene has CDR1 LNHDA and CDR2 SQIVND (reference sequence). CDR3 length: 15 residues.

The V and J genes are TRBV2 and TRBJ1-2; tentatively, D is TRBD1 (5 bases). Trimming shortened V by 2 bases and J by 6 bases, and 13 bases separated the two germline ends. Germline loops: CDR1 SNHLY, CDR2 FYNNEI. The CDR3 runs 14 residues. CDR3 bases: TGTGCCAGCAGTGAACTCGGACAATCCAATGGCTACACCTTC. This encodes CASSELGQSNGYTF.

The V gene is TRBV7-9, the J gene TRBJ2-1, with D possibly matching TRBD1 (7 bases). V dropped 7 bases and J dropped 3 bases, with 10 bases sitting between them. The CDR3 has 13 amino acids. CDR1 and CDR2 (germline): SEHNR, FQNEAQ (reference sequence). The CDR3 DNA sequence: TGTGCCAGCAACCAGGGGGGCTACAATGAGCAGTTCTTC. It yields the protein CASNQGGYNEQFF.

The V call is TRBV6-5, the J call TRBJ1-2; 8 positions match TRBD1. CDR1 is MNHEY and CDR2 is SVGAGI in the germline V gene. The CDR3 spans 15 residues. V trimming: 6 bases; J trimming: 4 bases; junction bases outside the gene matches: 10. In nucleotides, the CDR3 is TGTGCCAGCAGCACCACAGGGGGAGTAGGCTATGGCTACACCTTC. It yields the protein CASSTTGGVGYGYTF.

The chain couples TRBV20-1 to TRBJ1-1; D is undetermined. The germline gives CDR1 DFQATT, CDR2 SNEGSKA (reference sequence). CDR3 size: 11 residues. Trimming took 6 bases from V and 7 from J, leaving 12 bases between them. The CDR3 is CSAEYSHEAFF. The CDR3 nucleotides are TGCAGTGCCGAGTACAGTCATGAAGCTTTCTTT.

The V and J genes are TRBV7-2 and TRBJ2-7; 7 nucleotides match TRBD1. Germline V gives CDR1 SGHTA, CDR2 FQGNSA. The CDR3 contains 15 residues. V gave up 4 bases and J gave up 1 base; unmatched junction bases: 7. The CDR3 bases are TGTGCCAGCAGCTATACAGGGGCTAAGTCCTACGAGCAGTACTTC. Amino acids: CASSYTGAKSYEQYF.

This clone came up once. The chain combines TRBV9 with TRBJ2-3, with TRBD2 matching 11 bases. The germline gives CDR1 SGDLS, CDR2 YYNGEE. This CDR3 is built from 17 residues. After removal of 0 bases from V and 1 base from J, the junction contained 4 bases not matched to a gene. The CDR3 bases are TGTGCCAGCAGCGTAGAGGAGGGACTAGCGGGCACAGATACGCAGTATTTT. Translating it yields CASSVEEGLAGTDTQYF.

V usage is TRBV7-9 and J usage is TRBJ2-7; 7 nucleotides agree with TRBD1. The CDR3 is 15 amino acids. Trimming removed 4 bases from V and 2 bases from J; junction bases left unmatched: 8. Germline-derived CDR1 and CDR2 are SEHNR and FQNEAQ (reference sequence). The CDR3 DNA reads TGTGCCAGCAGCTCAGGCAGGGGGAAAACCTACGAGCAGTACTTC. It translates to CASSSGRGKTYEQYF.

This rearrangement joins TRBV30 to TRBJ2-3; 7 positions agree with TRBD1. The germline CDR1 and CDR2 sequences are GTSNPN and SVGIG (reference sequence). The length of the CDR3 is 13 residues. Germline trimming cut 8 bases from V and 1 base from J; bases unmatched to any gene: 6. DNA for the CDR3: TGTGCCCTTCGGGACAGTGGCACAGATACGCAGTATTTT. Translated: CALRDSGTDTQYF.

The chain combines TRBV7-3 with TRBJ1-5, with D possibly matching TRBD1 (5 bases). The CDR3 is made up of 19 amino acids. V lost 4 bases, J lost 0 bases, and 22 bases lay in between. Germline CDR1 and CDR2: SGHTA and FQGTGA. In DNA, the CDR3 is TGTGCCAGCAGCTCCGAGGCCGGGTGGGGGGTTTATAGCAATCAGCCCCAGCATTTT. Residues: CASSSEAGWGVYSNQPQHF.

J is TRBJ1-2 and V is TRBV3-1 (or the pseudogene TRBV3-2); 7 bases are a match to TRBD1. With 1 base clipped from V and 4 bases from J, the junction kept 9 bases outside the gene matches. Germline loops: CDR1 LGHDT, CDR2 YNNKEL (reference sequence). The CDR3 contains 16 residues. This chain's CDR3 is CASSQVGSGQLYGYTF. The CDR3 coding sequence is TGTGCCAGCAGCCAAGTTGGCTCGGGACAGCTCTATGGCTACACCTTC.

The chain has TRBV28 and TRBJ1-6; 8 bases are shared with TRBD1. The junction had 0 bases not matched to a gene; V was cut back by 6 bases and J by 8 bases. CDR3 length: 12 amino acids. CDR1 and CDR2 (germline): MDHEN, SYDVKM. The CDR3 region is CASRQGDSPLHF. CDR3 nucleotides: TGTGCCAGCAGACAGGGGGATTCACCCCTCCACTTT.

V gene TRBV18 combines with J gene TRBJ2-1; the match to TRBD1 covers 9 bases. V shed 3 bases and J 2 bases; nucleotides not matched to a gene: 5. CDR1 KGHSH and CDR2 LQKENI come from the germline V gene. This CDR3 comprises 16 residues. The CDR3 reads CASSPLGQGTYNEQFF. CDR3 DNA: TGTGCCAGCTCACCCCTCGGACAGGGGACCTACAATGAGCAGTTCTTC.

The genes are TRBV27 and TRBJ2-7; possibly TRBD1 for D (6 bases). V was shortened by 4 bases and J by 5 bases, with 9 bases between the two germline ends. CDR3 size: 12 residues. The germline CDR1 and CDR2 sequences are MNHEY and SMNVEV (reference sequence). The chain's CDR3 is CASSSRGDEQYF. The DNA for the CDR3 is TGTGCCAGCAGTTCCAGGGGCGACGAGCAGTACTTC.

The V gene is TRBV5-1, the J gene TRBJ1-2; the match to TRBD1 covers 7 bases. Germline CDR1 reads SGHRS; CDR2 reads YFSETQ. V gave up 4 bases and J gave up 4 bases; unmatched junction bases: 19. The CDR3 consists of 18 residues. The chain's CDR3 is CASSRTELKGGSGYGYTF. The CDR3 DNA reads TGCGCCAGCAGCCGAACCGAATTAAAAGGGGGCAGCGGCTATGGCTACACCTTC.

This chain's CDR3 is CASSPSQGAHSPLHF. CDR3 sequence (DNA): TGTGCCAGCAGCCCCAGCCAGGGGGCCCATTCACCCCTCCACTTT. The genes are TRBV7-9 and TRBJ1-6; TRBD1 matches at 8 bases. The CDR3 spans 15 residues. The V gene's germline CDR1 is SEHNR and CDR2 FQNEAQ (reference sequence). Losses at the gene ends were 5 bases for V and 8 bases for J; bases not matched to a gene: 8.